This T cell receptor beta chain came from a study of T cells in Graves' hyperthyroidism and ophthalmopathy (dated by TCRdb to between 2017 and 2020). Describing the broader study: Peripheral blood was sampled at the time of initial diagnosis, prior to any treatment. A discovery cohort of around 100 patients, approximately 45 with Graves' ophthalmopathy and approximately 57 with stable Graves' hyperthyroidism, was used to find distinguishing TCR V-J signatures. Following sampling, methimazole starting at 30 mg daily was given to hyperthyroidism patients, and high-dose intravenous methylprednisolone was given to ophthalmopathy patients. For training and testing, the roughly 100 patients in the discovery cohort were randomly divided in a 7:3 ratio. An independent validation cohort of about 20 hyperthyroidism patients and approximately 16 patients who later progressed to ophthalmopathy tested prospective prediction of ophthalmopathy. Thyroid tissue and blood T-cell repertoires from over 5 Graves' hyperthyroidism patients were also compared in the study. According to the paper, TCR Vbeta CDR3 sequencing was carried out on approximately 140 peripheral blood samples, which came from over 40 ophthalmopathy, roughly 75 hyperthyroidism and roughly 17 progressor patients. Broad study findings and their caveats: A 13 V-J signature model separated ophthalmopathy from stable hyperthyroidism, with roughly 88% sensitivity and about 81% specificity in cross-validation and 80%/75% in testing. Sample size was not statistically predetermined, and blinding of investigators to group allocation was not performed. Blood samples also contained most of the expanded thyroid clonotypes (frequency above 0.001), which suggests that blood repertoires may reflect thyroid immune responses. During validation, the model predicted progression to ophthalmopathy a median of around 7 months ahead of onset, with roughly 65% sensitivity and more than 72% specificity.

Ophthalmopathy patients had moderately to severely active disease, with a Clinical Activity Score of 3 or more, a NOSPECS grade of 4 or more, and a disease duration of less than 3 months. The study excluded patients with uncontrolled infections, other autoimmune diseases, pregnancy or lactation. Clinical symptoms, serum thyroxine and TRAb, thyroid ultrasound, and orbital computed tomography formed the basis for the diagnoses. PBMCs were isolated from more than 9 ml of fresh peripheral blood by Ficoll-Paque density gradient centrifugation. Trizol reagent was used to extract total RNA, and RNA quality was then checked on an Agilent 2100 Bioanalyzer. This clonotype appeared many times. What this receptor recognizes is not known. No base quality information exists; no much larger clone differs at one position. The germline V gene gives CDR1 as KGHDR and CDR2 as SFDVKD. The germline ends are 29 bases apart after V is trimmed by 8 bases and J by 8 bases. Taken from cysteine to phenylalanine, the CDR3 has 17 residues. CDR3 DNA only is kept here, 51 bases in frame from base 1.

TCR beta CDR3 regions were amplified from RNA transcripts. For the first round of RT-PCR on the TCR CDR3, the HTBI primer set was used together with the Qiagen OneStep RT-PCR kit. Libraries were constructed in a second round of multiplex PCR, after which size selection and purification were performed. Libraries were sequenced paired-end with 100 bp reads on an Illumina HiSeq2000. The authors' pipeline ran thus. Raw data were processed with SOAPnuke, discarding reads with adapters, uncalled bases, mean Phred below 15, or no exact constant-primer or identifier match. COPE v1.2.5 was used to merge high-quality paired reads, and clonotypes were defined as unique nucleotide sequences. MiTCR v1.1 was used to align the clonotypes against IMGT TRBV, TRBD and TRBJ reference segments. Analysis was restricted to V-J combinations with a frequency above 0.0001, which covered about 99% of repertoires. The TCS score was defined as F50 (clonal expansion) divided by E x V (chaos), with BLOSUM62-based TCRdist calculated between CDR3 peptides within each V-J. Welch's t-statistics and random forest reduced around 550 V-J features to about 12, which were used in a naive Bayes classifier (R e1071). Using fastp trimming at Q25 and MiXCR clonotype assembly, TCRdb reanalyzed the public sequencing data and kept in-frame beta chains. Every CDR3 protein is listed once, alongside the most common genes and DNA of its rows. The V and J calls were determined by TCRdb, not by the authors. This sample lists fewer than 250,000 distinct CDR3 sequences; around 17% were detected once. Around 26% of the sample belongs to the ten largest clones.

Material: blood. The TCR was taken from a woman between 18 and 30 years old with Graves' ophthalmopathy. This chain is built from TRBV24-1 and TRBJ1-2; the D gene identity is not certain. The DNA reads TGTGCCACCATGATCCCCGTCTGCGGCCCTCCCCCCGACGGCTACACCTTC. It codes for CATMIPVCGPPPDGYTF.